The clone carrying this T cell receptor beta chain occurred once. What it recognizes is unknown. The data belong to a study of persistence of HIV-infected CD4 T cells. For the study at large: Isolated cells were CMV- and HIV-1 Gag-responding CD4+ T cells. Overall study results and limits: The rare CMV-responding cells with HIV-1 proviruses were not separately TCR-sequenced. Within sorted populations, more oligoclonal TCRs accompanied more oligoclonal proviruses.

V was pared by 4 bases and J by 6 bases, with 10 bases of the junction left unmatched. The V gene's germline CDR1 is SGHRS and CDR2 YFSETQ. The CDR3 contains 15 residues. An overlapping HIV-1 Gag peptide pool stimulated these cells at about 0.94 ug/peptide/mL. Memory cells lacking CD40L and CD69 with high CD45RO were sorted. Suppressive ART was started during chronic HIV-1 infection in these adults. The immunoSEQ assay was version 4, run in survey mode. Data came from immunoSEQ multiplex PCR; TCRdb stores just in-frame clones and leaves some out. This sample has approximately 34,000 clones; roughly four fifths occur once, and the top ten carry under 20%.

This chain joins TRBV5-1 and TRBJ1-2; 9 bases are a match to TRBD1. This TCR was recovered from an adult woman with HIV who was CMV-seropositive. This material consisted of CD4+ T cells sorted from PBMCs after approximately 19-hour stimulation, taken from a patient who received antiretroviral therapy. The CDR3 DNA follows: TGCGCCAGCAGCCACCGGGACAGGGACGGGGATGGCTACACCTTC. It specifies CASSHRDRDGDGYTF.